This TCR beta chain appears in the sequencing data of a study of CD8 T cells in ankylosing spondylitis. Findings of the study overall: Significant enrichment of disease-linked clones was reported in matched ankylosing spondylitis synovial fluid. Characteristic, it appeared, of ankylosing spondylitis blood was a TCR beta motif of 7 or 8 highly homologous variants.

This clonotype occurred many times. Its antigen is undetermined. In making TCR beta libraries, quantitative 5'-RACE with molecular barcodes was used. TCRdb re-called the 5' RACE reads through MiXCR, storing one row per CDR3 protein. The table records some 16,000 distinct CDR3 sequences, roughly 8.2% of them present only once. This clonotype originated in a male donor with ankylosing spondylitis or in good health (not recorded which). Material: blood.

For the CDR3, the DNA is TGCGCCAGCAGTGAAGGGGGTTTGGATCAGCCCCAGCATTTT. Amino acids: CASSEGGLDQPQHF. The gene calls are TRBV10-2 and TRBJ1-5; possible D gene TRBD1, 6 bases. In germline, CDR1 is WSHSY, CDR2 SAAADI. The CDR3 length is 14 residues. V lost 3 bases and J lost 5, with 11 bases in between.